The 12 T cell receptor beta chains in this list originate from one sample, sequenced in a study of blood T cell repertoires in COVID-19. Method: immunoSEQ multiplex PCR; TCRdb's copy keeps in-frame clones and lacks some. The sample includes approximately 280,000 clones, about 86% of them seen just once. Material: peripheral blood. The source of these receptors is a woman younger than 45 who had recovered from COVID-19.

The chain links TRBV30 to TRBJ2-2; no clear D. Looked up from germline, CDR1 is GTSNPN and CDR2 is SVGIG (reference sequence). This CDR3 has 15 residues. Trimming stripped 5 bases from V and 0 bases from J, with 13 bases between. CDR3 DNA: TGTGCCTGGTATTGGGCAGTCGCGAACACCGGGGAGCTGTTTTTT. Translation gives CAWYWAVANTGELFF.

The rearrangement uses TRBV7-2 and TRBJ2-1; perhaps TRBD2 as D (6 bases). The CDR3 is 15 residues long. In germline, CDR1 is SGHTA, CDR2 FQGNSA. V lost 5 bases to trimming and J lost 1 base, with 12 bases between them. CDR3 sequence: CASSRSSVSYNEQFF. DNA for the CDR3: TGTGCCAGCAGCCGCTCTAGCGTATCCTACAATGAGCAGTTCTTC. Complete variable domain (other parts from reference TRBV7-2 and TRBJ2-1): GAGVSQSPSNKVTEKGKDVELRCDPISGHTALYWYRQSLGQGLEFLIYFQGNSAPDKSGLPSDRFSAERTGGSVSTLTIQRTQQEDSAVYLCASSRSSVSYNEQFFGPGTRLTVL.

The CDR3 bases are TGTGCCAGCAGGTCGGTATTGGGGACTGGCGAGCAGTACTTC. This sequence encodes CASRSVLGTGEQYF. The chain recombines TRBV7-9 with TRBJ2-7; a weak D match, TRBD2 (6 bases). The CDR3 consists of 14 residues. The V gene lost 6 bases and the J gene lost 6 bases, with 18 bases spanning the gap. The germline V gene encodes CDR1 SEHNR and CDR2 FQNEAQ (reference sequence).

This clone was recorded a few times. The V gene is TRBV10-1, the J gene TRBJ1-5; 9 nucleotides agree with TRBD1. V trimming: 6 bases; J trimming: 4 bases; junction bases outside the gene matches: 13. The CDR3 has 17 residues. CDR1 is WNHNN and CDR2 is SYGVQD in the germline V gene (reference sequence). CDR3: CASSPQGRQGGNQPQHF. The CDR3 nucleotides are TGCGCCAGCAGCCCTCAGGGGCGACAGGGGGGAAATCAGCCCCAGCATTTT.

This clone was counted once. CDR3 protein: CASSLETGSHYEQYF. CDR3 nucleotide sequence: TGCGCCAGCAGCTTGGAGACAGGGAGTCACTACGAGCAGTACTTC. This chain links TRBV5-1 with TRBJ2-7, with TRBD1 identical over 7 bases. V gave up 0 bases and J gave up 3 bases; unmatched junction bases: 6. CDR3 length: 15 residues. CDR1 SGHRS and CDR2 YFSETQ come from the germline V gene.

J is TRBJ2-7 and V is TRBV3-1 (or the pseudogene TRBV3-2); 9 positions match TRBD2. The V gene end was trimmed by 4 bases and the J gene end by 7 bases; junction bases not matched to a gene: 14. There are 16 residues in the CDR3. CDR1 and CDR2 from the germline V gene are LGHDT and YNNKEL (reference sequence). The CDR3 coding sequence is TGTGCCAGCAGCCTCCTAGGCGGCGGGGGGGCCTTAGAGCAGTACTTC. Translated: CASSLLGGGGALEQYF.

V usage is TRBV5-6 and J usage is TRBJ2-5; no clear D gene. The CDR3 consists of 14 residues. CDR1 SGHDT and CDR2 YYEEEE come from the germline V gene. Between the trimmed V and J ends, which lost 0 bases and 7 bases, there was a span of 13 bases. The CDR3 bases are TGTGCCAGCAGCTTGGCCGCAGGCGTCGGGACCCAGTACTTC. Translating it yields CASSLAAGVGTQYF.

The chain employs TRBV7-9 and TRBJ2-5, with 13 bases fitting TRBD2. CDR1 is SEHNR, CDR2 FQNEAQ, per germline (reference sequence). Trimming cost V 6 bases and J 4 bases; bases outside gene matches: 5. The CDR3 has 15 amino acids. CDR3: CASSGGLAGLETQYF. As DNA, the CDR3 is TGTGCCAGCAGTGGGGGACTAGCGGGACTAGAGACCCAGTACTTC.

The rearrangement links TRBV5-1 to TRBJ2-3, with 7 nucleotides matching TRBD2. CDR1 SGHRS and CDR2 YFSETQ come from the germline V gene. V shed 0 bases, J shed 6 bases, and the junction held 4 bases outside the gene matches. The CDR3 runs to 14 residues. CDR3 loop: CASSLGGRGDTQYF. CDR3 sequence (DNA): TGCGCCAGCAGCTTGGGCGGGAGAGGTGATACGCAGTATTTT. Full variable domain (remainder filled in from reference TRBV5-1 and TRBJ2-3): KAGVTQTPRYLIKTRGQQVTLSCSPISGHRSVSWYQQTPGQGLQFLFEYFSETQRNKGNFPGRFSGRQFSNSRSEMNVSTLELGDSALYLCASSLGGRGDTQYFGPGTRLTVL.

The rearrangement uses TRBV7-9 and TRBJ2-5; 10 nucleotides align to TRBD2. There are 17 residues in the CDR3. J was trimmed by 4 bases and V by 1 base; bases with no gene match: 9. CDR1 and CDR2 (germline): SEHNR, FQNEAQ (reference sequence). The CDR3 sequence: CASSLGAGGLLGETQYF. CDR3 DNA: TGTGCCAGCAGCTTAGGAGCGGGGGGGCTTTTGGGAGAGACCCAGTACTTC.

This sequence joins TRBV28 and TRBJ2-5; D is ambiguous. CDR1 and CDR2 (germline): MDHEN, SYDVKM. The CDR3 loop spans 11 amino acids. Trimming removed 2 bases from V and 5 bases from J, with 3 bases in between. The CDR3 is CASSLRETQYF. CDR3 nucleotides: TGTGCCAGCAGTTTACGGGAGACCCAGTACTTC.

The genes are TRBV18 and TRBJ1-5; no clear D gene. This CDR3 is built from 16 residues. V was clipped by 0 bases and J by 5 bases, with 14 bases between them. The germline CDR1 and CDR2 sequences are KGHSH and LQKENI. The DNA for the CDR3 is TGTGCCAGCTCACCACCGGGCGAAGGAACCTATCAGCCCCAGCATTTT. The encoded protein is CASSPPGEGTYQPQHF.